This T cell receptor beta chain was recorded in a study of T cell responses to AZD1222 COVID-19 vaccine. CDR3 length: 19 amino acids. From germline, CDR1 is MNHEY and CDR2 SVGEGT. With V trimmed by 6 bases and J by 0 bases, 16 bases remained unmatched. With regard to this clone: Its matching antigen is unknown.

Study outcomes and limitations: Mostly white British, mostly female donors; authors suggested clonal diversity may be underestimated. Spike regions recognized by vaccine-associated CD4 TCRs spanned the protein, led by 160-218 and 743-854. Reportedly, nearly half the spike-specific TCRs target unmutated variant regions.

The repertoire was sequenced with immunoSEQ multiplex PCR; TCRdb's copy has only in-frame clones and lacks some. The sample yields tens of thousands of clones, about 91% seen once. The sequence was obtained from an adult who received the AZD1222 COVID-19 vaccine. This chain uses TRBV6-2 or TRBV6-3 with TRBJ2-7, with 11 nucleotides matching TRBD2. Here the sequenced sample was peripheral blood, taken 28 days after the second AZD1222 dose. The CDR3 nucleotides are TGTGCCAGCAGCCCCGGGACTAGCGGACCGGGTCGCAACTCCTACGAGCAGTACTTC. Protein sequence: CASSPGTSGPGRNSYEQYF.